The 6 T cell receptor beta chains listed next were all sequenced from one sample in a study of identifying expanded T cells in peripheral blood. Generated by immunoSEQ multiplex PCR, the TCRdb table keeps only in-frame clones and is missing some. The table has about 78,000 clones, 70% to 90% seen once. Sample: blood. The receptors come from a person aged 18 to 70 in good health.

This chain uses TRBV5-4 with TRBJ1-1, with TRBD1 matching over 8 bases. With V trimmed by 3 bases and J by 5 bases, 12 bases remained unmatched. The CDR3 contains 16 residues. Germline V CDR1 and CDR2: SGHNT, YYREEE (reference sequence). CDR3 amino acids: CASSSGARQGKTEAFF. The CDR3 DNA is TGTGCCAGCAGCTCGGGGGCCAGACAGGGGAAAACTGAAGCTTTCTTT. The complete variable domain, with remaining parts taken from reference TRBV5-4 and TRBJ1-1, reads ETGVTQSPTHLIKTRGQQVTLRCSSQSGHNTVSWYQQALGQGPQFIFQYYREEENGRGNFPPRFSGLQFPNYSSELNVNALELDDSALYLCASSSGARQGKTEAFFGQGTRLTVV.

The chain links TRBV6-5 to TRBJ2-2; weak D call: TRBD2 (6 bases). Trimming pared 6 bases from V and 4 bases from J, leaving 12 bases between. Germline CDR1 reads MNHEY; CDR2 reads SVGAGI. CDR3 length: 14 residues. The CDR3 loop reads CASRRLVVTGELFF. CDR3 in DNA: TGTGCCAGCAGAAGACTAGTCGTCACCGGGGAGCTGTTTTTT.

CDR3 DNA: TGCGCCAGCAGAGGCGCCAATCAGCCCCAGCATTTT. Translation gives CASRGANQPQHF. The chain couples TRBV10-1 to TRBJ1-5, with D hard to call. Germline CDR1 reads WNHNN; CDR2 reads SYGVQD (reference sequence). This CDR3 has 12 amino acids. The ends were cut back, 6 bases at V and 3 bases at J, with 6 bases in the middle.

The chain uses TRBV7-9 and TRBJ2-6; the match to TRBD1 covers 10 bases. This CDR3 has 16 amino acids. Germline V lookup: CDR1 SEHNR, CDR2 FQNEAQ (reference sequence). Trimming removed 5 bases from V and 2 bases from J; junction bases left unmatched: 3. CDR3 sequence: CASSSGTGAGANVLTF. DNA for the CDR3: TGTGCCAGCAGCAGCGGGACAGGGGCTGGGGCCAACGTCCTGACTTTC.

The chain couples TRBV5-4 to TRBJ1-2, with 7 bases fitting TRBD1. V lost 5 bases and J lost 8; bases outside the gene matches: 12. CDR3 length equals 14 residues. Germline CDR1 SGHNT, CDR2 YYREEE (reference sequence). The CDR3 DNA is TGTGCCAGCAGTTATACCTACGACAGGGACGGCTACACCTTC. Its translation is CASSYTYDRDGYTF. Using reference TRBV5-4 and TRBJ1-2 for the parts outside the CDR3, the full variable domain is ETGVTQSPTHLIKTRGQQVTLRCSSQSGHNTVSWYQQALGQGPQFIFQYYREEENGRGNFPPRFSGLQFPNYSSELNVNALELDDSALYLCASSYTYDRDGYTFGSGTRLTVV.

CDR3 nucleotides: TGCGCCAGCAGCCAGGGACAGTCGGCTAGCACAGATACGCAGTATTTT. Translation: CASSQGQSASTDTQYF. This chain connects TRBV4-3 to TRBJ2-3; 7 nucleotides line up with TRBD1. Germline V CDR1 and CDR2: LGHNA, YSLEER. Trimming took 3 bases from V and 0 from J; bases not matched to a gene: 6. The CDR3 contains 16 residues.